This record concerns one T cell receptor beta chain sequence. Its target is unknown. V was cut by 4 bases and J by 4 bases, with 10 bases left in between. This CDR3 region has 14 residues. CDR1 and CDR2 from the germline V gene are MNHEY and SMNVEV (reference sequence). This specimen belongs to a study of cytomegalovirus exposure and HLA in healthy donors. Across the whole study: Approximately 85 million unique TCRs from HLA-typed donors were held in an early data release. Overall study results and limits: Later analysis revealed greater clonal expansion in HLA-associated TCR beta chains than in equally common others.

In the PCR, 60 Vbeta and 13 Jbeta primers were used. Produced via immunoSEQ multiplex PCR; TCRdb's table is partial and in-frame only. The table gives approximately 80,000 clones; the top ten clones make up 3.8% of it. V and J are TRBV27 and TRBJ2-2, with D perhaps matching TRBD2 (5 bases). The receptor's source is a young man in good health and CMV-seropositive. The sample taken for sequencing was PBMCs. The CDR3 coding sequence is TGTGCCAGCAGTTACGGGATTGGCACCGGGGAGCTGTTTTTT. It specifies CASSYGIGTGELFF.